The 30 T cell receptor beta chains reported below all come from one sample, sequenced in a study of Ad26.COV2.S vaccination and SARS-CoV-2 variants. TCRdb's table, derived via immunoSEQ multiplex PCR, lists solely in-frame clones and lacks some. Of 300,000 to 400,000 clones in the sample, roughly 84% were seen once. Treatment defined: roughly 19 received Ad26.COV2.S at low or high dose, single or two shots; 5 received placebo; per-sample allocation not given. Day 63 after the first injection of vaccine or placebo was the sampling time. The material sequenced was peripheral blood, taken in a trial of Ad26.COV2.S vaccine versus placebo. Receptor source: a person between 18 and 65 years old who received the Ad26.COV2.S COVID-19 vaccine or a placebo.

The V gene is TRBV3-1 (or the pseudogene TRBV3-2), the J gene TRBJ1-2; 11 bases are a match to TRBD1. CDR1 is LGHDT, CDR2 YNNKEL, per germline (reference sequence). The junction had 8 bases not matched to a gene; V was cut back by 4 bases and J by 7 bases. The CDR3 has 15 amino acids. DNA of the CDR3: TGTGCCAGCAGCCCGACCCGGGACAGGGGGTTTGGCTACACCTTC. It specifies CASSPTRDRGFGYTF.

The CDR3 sequence is CASSLLETQYF. CDR3 nucleotide sequence: TGTGCCAGCAGCTTATTGGAGACCCAGTACTTC. This chain uses TRBV7-8 with TRBJ2-5; D gene unclear. Looked up from germline, CDR1 is SGHVS and CDR2 is FQNEAQ. This CDR3 spans 11 amino acids. Trimming took 2 bases from V and 5 from J, leaving 3 bases between them.

CDR3 sequence reads: CASSLVLRGSYGELFF. CDR3 nucleotides: TGTGCCAGCAGCTTGGTCCTAAGAGGGTCGTACGGGGAGCTGTTTTTT. This chain connects TRBV5-6 to TRBJ2-2; possible D gene TRBD2, 5 bases. CDR1 is SGHDT, CDR2 YYEEEE, per germline. Trimming took 0 bases from V and 7 from J, leaving 16 bases between them. The CDR3 has 16 amino acids. Drawing the rest from reference TRBV5-6 and TRBJ2-2, the complete variable domain is DAGVTQSPTHLIKTRGQQVTLRCSPKSGHDTVSWYQQALGQGPQFIFQYYEEEERQRGNFPDRFSGHQFPNYSSELNVNALLLGDSALYLCASSLVLRGSYGELFFGEGSRLTVL.

The rearrangement uses TRBV7-2 and TRBJ1-4; tentative D call: TRBD1 (6 bases). The CDR3 totals 13 residues. Trimming left V 6 bases short and J 8 bases short, with 13 bases between. Germline V gene data show CDR1 as SGHTA and CDR2 as FQGNSA. The CDR3 DNA is TGTGCCAGCAGGGTGGGGGCGCGGGAAAAACTGTTTTTT. This codes for CASRVGAREKLFF. Complete variable domain (other parts from reference TRBV7-2 and TRBJ1-4): GAGVSQSPSNKVTEKGKDVELRCDPISGHTALYWYRQSLGQGLEFLIYFQGNSAPDKSGLPSDRFSAERTGGSVSTLTIQRTQQEDSAVYLCASRVGAREKLFFGSGTQLSVL.

This clone was recorded a few times. The rearrangement uses TRBV6-5 and TRBJ1-6; 12 bases align to TRBD1. Trimming took 4 bases from V and 10 from J; bases not matched to a gene: 2. The CDR3 length is 14 residues. Germline V gene sequence: CDR1 MNHEY, CDR2 SVGAGI. The CDR3, as DNA: TGTGCCAGCAGTTGGGACAGGGGGCGATCACCCCTCCACTTT. It specifies CASSWDRGRSPLHF.

The V and J genes are TRBV27 and TRBJ1-1; 8 bases are a match to TRBD1. Germline-derived CDR1 and CDR2 are MNHEY and SMNVEV (reference sequence). The CDR3 length is 16 residues. J gave up 1 base and V 0 bases, and 4 bases lay outside the gene matches. The CDR3 region is CASSLSRGRGNTEAFF. The CDR3 bases are TGTGCCAGCAGTTTATCCAGGGGGCGCGGGAACACTGAAGCTTTCTTT.

V gene TRBV10-3 combines with J gene TRBJ2-7; no clear D gene. From germline, CDR1 is ENHRY and CDR2 SYGVKD. The CDR3 runs 15 residues. Trimming took off 0 bases at V and 0 bases at J, with 9 bases between the two ends. CDR3 DNA sequence: TGTGCCATCAGTGAGTCGAAGGTTTCCTCCTACGAGCAGTACTTC. Amino acids: CAISESKVSSYEQYF.

This clone appeared a single time. The chain carries TRBV5-1 and TRBJ1-2, with D possibly matching TRBD1 (6 bases). Per the germline V gene, CDR1 is SGHRS and CDR2 is YFSETQ. Trimming shortened V by 2 bases and J by 3 bases, and 20 bases separated the two germline ends. The CDR3 sequence is 17 residues long. The CDR3 DNA is TGCGCCAGCAGCTTTGGCCCCTCCGTGACAGGCGACTATGGCTACACCTTC. This encodes CASSFGPSVTGDYGYTF.

The count of this clone is one. The chain joins TRBV29-1 to TRBJ2-3; TRBD2 is a possible D gene (5 bases). Looked up from germline, CDR1 is SQVTM and CDR2 is ANQGSEA. The CDR3 sequence is 10 residues long. CDR3 coding DNA: TGCGGAGGAGGCACAGATACGCAGTATTTT. Translating gives CGGGTDTQYF.

The rearrangement uses TRBV19 and TRBJ2-5; tentatively, D is TRBD2 (6 bases). The germline gives CDR1 LNHDA, CDR2 SQIVND (reference sequence). The V gene lost 10 bases and the J gene lost 2 bases, with 11 bases spanning the gap. CDR3 length equals 12 residues. The CDR3 reads CATRDLQETQYF. CDR3 DNA: TGTGCCACCCGGGACTTGCAAGAGACCCAGTACTTC.

The V and J genes are TRBV30 and TRBJ1-4; D is unclear. The length of the CDR3 is 14 residues. Trimming took 2 bases from V and 4 from J, leaving 11 bases between them. Germline-derived CDR1 and CDR2 are GTSNPN and SVGIG (reference sequence). CDR3 DNA: TGTGCCTGGAGTAGAGTCGGAAGTAATGAAAAACTGTTTTTT. Translated: CAWSRVGSNEKLFF.

This chain connects TRBV4-3 to TRBJ2-1; TRBD2 matches at 9 bases. Trimming removed 3 bases from V and 7 bases from J; junction bases left unmatched: 10. Germline loops: CDR1 LGHNA, CDR2 YSLEER. The CDR3 runs to 16 residues. CDR3 region: CASSHIRLAERNEQFF. As DNA, the CDR3 is TGCGCCAGCAGCCATATTCGACTAGCGGAAAGGAATGAGCAGTTCTTC.

The gene calls are TRBV19 and TRBJ2-2; TRBD2 matches 10 bases. Germline V gives CDR1 LNHDA, CDR2 SQIVND (reference sequence). V gave up 5 bases and J gave up 5 bases; unmatched junction bases: 11. This CDR3 has 17 residues. Written as DNA, the CDR3 is TGTGCCAGTAGTTCTGCTAGCGGGGGCTCCTGGACCGGGGAGCTGTTTTTT. It codes for CASSSASGGSWTGELFF.

V and J are TRBV6-6 and TRBJ1-2, with 11 nucleotides matching TRBD1. Losses at the gene ends were 4 bases for V and 6 bases for J; bases not matched to a gene: 4. There are 14 residues in the CDR3. CDR1 and CDR2 (germline): MNHNY, SVGAGI (reference sequence). The CDR3 spells CASSLPGQGDGYTF. The CDR3 nucleotides read TGTGCCAGCAGTTTACCGGGACAGGGGGATGGCTACACCTTC.

The chain has TRBV11-3 and TRBJ1-1, with D possibly being TRBD1 (5 bases). CDR3 length equals 13 residues. Trimming stripped 1 base from V and 12 bases from J, with 15 bases between. The V gene's germline CDR1 is SGHNT and CDR2 YENEEA. The CDR3 region has the DNA TGTGCCAGCAGCTTAGGTTCGGCAGGGAGGACTTTCTTT. Protein sequence: CASSLGSAGRTFF. Complete variable domain (other parts from reference TRBV11-3 and TRBJ1-1): EAGVVQSPRYKIIEKKQPVAFWCNPISGHNTLYWYLQNLGQGPELLIRYENEEAVDDSQLPKDRFSAERLKGVDSTLKIQPAELGDSAVYLCASSLGSAGRTFFGQGTRLTVV.

V and J are TRBV3-1 (or the pseudogene TRBV3-2) and TRBJ2-7, with 9 bases matching TRBD2. V trimming: 0 bases; J trimming: 3 bases; junction bases outside the gene matches: 6. This CDR3 region has 16 residues. Germline-derived CDR1 and CDR2 are LGHDT and YNNKEL (reference sequence). The CDR3 region has the DNA TGTGCCAGCAGCCAAGAATTAGCTAGCGGGGTCTACGAGCAGTACTTC. Encoded protein: CASSQELASGVYEQYF.

The chain carries TRBV19 and TRBJ1-3; 7 nucleotides align to TRBD1. Germline V lookup: CDR1 LNHDA, CDR2 SQIVND (reference sequence). With V trimmed by 8 bases and J by 0 bases, 1 base remained unmatched. The length of the CDR3 is 13 residues. Here the CDR3 reads CASRDSSGNTIYF. The CDR3, as DNA: TGTGCCAGTCGGGACAGCTCTGGAAACACCATATATTTT.

The chain joins TRBV2 to TRBJ1-2; D not resolved. Looked up from germline, CDR1 is SNHLY and CDR2 is FYNNEI. The CDR3 contains 12 residues. Trimming took off 0 bases at V and 6 bases at J, with 5 bases between the two ends. The CDR3 DNA is TGTGCCAGCAGTGAAGCTGGGGATGGCTACACCTTC. It specifies CASSEAGDGYTF.

V usage is TRBV3-1 (or the pseudogene TRBV3-2) and J usage is TRBJ1-3; perhaps TRBD1 as D (5 bases). CDR3 length: 14 amino acids. V was trimmed by 4 bases and J by 4 bases, leaving 11 bases between them. CDR1 and CDR2 from the germline V gene are LGHDT and YNNKEL (reference sequence). This chain's CDR3 is CASSRGDHGNTIYF. CDR3 nucleotides: TGTGCCAGCAGCCGCGGGGACCACGGAAACACCATATATTTT.

This clone has just a few counts. The CDR3 spells CASSLELGNTQYF. The CDR3 DNA is TGTGCCAGCAGCTTAGAGCTGGGCAATACGCAGTATTTT. The genes are TRBV11-3 and TRBJ2-3; D unclear. Deletions cut 0 bases from V and 7 bases from J, with 8 bases between. From germline, CDR1 is SGHNT and CDR2 YENEEA. This CDR3 comprises 13 residues.

The V call is TRBV25-1, the J call TRBJ1-1; D is ambiguous. V was trimmed by 1 base and J by 11 bases, leaving 14 bases between them. The CDR3 sequence is 13 residues long. In germline, CDR1 is MGHDK, CDR2 SYGVNS. In nucleotides, the CDR3 is TGTGCCAGCAGTGAATCGGTAACAAGGGTGGCTTTCTTT. Translated: CASSESVTRVAFF. The full variable domain, with the rest looked up from reference TRBV25-1 and TRBJ1-1, is EADIYQTPRYLVIGTGKKITLECSQTMGHDKMYWYQQDPGMELHLIHYSYGVNSTEKGDLSSESTVSRIRTEHFPLTLESARPSHTSQYLCASSESVTRVAFFGQGTRLTVV.

This clone appeared once. This sequence joins TRBV29-1 and TRBJ2-7, with D maybe TRBD2 (5 bases). With 6 bases removed from V and 4 bases from J, the gap between germline ends came to 16 bases. Germline V gene sequence: CDR1 SQVTM, CDR2 ANQGSEA. CDR3 length: 13 amino acids. The CDR3 region has the DNA TGCAGCGTAACCGGGGATAGAATTTACGAGCAGTACTTC. It yields the protein CSVTGDRIYEQYF.

The V and J genes are TRBV3-1 (or the pseudogene TRBV3-2) and TRBJ1-1, with 7 positions matching TRBD1. This CDR3 has 12 amino acids. Germline CDR1 reads LGHDT; CDR2 reads YNNKEL (reference sequence). The V gene end was trimmed by 5 bases and the J gene end by 6 bases; junction bases not matched to a gene: 3. This CDR3 is CASSSDRAEAFF. The DNA for the CDR3 is TGTGCCAGCAGCTCAGACAGGGCTGAAGCTTTCTTT.

The V gene is TRBV11-2, the J gene TRBJ2-7; D is unclear. The germline V gene has CDR1 SGHAT and CDR2 FQNNGV. V dropped 1 base and J dropped 4 bases, with 8 bases sitting between them. The CDR3 covers 13 residues. Here the CDR3 reads CASSLGLRYEQYF. CDR3 nucleotides: TGTGCCAGCAGCTTAGGCCTTAGGTACGAGCAGTACTTC.

This sequence joins TRBV9 and TRBJ1-3; TRBD1 matches at 7 bases. The CDR3 consists of 15 residues. Germline CDR1 and CDR2: SGDLS and YYNGEE. V dropped 1 base and J dropped 7; count of bases not matched to a gene: 8. The CDR3 reads CASSVTGDGKNTIYF. CDR3 sequence (DNA): TGTGCCAGCAGCGTAACAGGGGATGGTAAGAACACCATATATTTT.

This clone was seen a single time. The gene calls are TRBV6-2 or TRBV6-3 and TRBJ2-5; 8 nucleotides match TRBD2. The V gene's germline CDR1 is MNHEY and CDR2 SVGEGT. The CDR3 has 18 residues. The junction had 14 bases not matched to a gene; V was cut back by 3 bases and J by 2 bases. CDR3 sequence reads: CASSYEASGRMGQETQYF. The CDR3 coding sequence is TGTGCCAGCAGTTATGAGGCTAGCGGGCGGATGGGGCAAGAGACCCAGTACTTC.

This clone was counted a single time. The V gene is TRBV6-2 or TRBV6-3, the J gene TRBJ1-1; 8 bases are shared with TRBD1. With 5 bases clipped from V and 0 bases from J, the junction kept 20 bases outside the gene matches. Germline loops: CDR1 MNHEY, CDR2 SVGEGT. The CDR3 length is 20 residues. CDR3: CASSPPLNRRGPKVNTEAFF. In DNA form, the CDR3 reads TGTGCCAGCAGTCCACCATTAAACCGCAGGGGGCCGAAGGTGAACACTGAAGCTTTCTTT.

The genes are TRBV2 and TRBJ1-1, with a possible D match to TRBD1 (5 bases). The CDR3 extends over 13 amino acids. Looked up from germline, CDR1 is SNHLY and CDR2 is FYNNEI. V dropped 8 bases and J dropped 1 base, with 11 bases sitting between them. CDR3 in DNA: TGTGCCAGCTTCAGGGAGGGGAACACTGAAGCTTTCTTT. Residues: CASFREGNTEAFF.

The chain has TRBV3-1 (or the pseudogene TRBV3-2) and TRBJ1-1; D gene unclear. Germline assignment: CDR1 LGHDT and CDR2 YNNKEL (reference sequence). This CDR3 contains 15 residues. The V and J ends lost 1 base and 0 bases respectively, with 9 bases between them. CDR3 DNA sequence: TGTGCCAGCAGCCAAGGCGACATCTTGAACACTGAAGCTTTCTTT. Translated: CASSQGDILNTEAFF.

The chain couples TRBV9 to TRBJ2-1; 7 nucleotides align to TRBD1. The CDR3 runs 15 residues. The junction had 9 bases not matched to a gene; V was cut back by 5 bases and J by 4 bases. Germline CDR1 reads SGDLS; CDR2 reads YYNGEE. The CDR3 protein is CASSPAGTEYNEQFF. In nucleotides, the CDR3 is TGTGCCAGCAGTCCGGCCGGGACAGAATACAATGAGCAGTTCTTC.